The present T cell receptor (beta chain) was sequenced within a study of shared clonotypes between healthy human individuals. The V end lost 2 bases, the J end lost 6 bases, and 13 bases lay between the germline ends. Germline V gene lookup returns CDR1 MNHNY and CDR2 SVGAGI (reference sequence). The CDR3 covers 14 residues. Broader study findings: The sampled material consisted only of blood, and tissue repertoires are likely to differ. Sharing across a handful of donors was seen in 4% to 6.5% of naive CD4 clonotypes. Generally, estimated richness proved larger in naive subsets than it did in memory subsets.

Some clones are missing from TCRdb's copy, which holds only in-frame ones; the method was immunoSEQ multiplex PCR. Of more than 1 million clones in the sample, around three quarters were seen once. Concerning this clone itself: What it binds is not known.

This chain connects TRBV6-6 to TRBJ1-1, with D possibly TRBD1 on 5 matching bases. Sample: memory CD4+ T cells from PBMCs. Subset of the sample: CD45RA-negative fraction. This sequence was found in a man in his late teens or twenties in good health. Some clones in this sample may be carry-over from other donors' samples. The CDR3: CASSYQKGEAEAFF. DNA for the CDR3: TGTGCCAGCAGTTACCAGAAAGGGGAGGCTGAAGCTTTCTTT.